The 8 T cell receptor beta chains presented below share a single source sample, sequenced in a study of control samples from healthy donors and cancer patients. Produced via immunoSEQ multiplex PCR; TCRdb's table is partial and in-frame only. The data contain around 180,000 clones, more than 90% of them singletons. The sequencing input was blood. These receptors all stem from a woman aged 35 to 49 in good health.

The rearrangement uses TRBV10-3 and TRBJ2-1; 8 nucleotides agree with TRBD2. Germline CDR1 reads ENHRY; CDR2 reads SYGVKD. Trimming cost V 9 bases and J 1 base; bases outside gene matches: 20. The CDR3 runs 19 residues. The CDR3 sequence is CAIRGGGLAGGRSYNEQFF. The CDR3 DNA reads TGTGCCATTCGAGGCGGGGGGCTAGCGGGTGGTAGATCCTACAATGAGCAGTTCTTC.

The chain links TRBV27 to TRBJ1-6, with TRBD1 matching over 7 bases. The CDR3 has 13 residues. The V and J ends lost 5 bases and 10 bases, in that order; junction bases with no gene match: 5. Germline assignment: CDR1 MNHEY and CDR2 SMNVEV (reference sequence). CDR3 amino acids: CASSDRVGSPLHF. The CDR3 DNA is TGTGCCAGCAGTGACAGGGTTGGGTCACCCCTCCACTTT.

The CDR3 is CASSAGLGSVTGELFF. DNA for the CDR3: TGTGCCAGCAGTGCGGGACTAGGTAGTGTCACCGGGGAGCTGTTTTTT. This rearrangement joins TRBV6-1 to TRBJ2-2, with TRBD2 matching over 8 bases. V gave up 4 bases and J gave up 4 bases; unmatched junction bases: 8. The CDR3 runs to 16 residues. From germline, CDR1 is MNHNS and CDR2 SASEGT.

This CDR3 is CASSLGLAGATGELFF. The CDR3 coding sequence is TGTGCCAGCAGCCTAGGACTAGCGGGGGCCACCGGGGAGCTGTTTTTT. The chain carries TRBV11-1 and TRBJ2-2; 13 bases are a match to TRBD2. CDR1 is SGHAT, CDR2 FQDESV, per germline (reference sequence). Trimming removed 5 bases from V and 4 bases from J; junction bases left unmatched: 4. There are 16 residues in the CDR3.

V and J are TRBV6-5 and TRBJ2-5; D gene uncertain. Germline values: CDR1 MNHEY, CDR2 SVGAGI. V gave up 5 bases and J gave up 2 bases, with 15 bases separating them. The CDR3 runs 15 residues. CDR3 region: CASSPLLQIQETQYF. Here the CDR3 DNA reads TGTGCCAGCAGTCCCCTATTACAGATACAAGAGACCCAGTACTTC.

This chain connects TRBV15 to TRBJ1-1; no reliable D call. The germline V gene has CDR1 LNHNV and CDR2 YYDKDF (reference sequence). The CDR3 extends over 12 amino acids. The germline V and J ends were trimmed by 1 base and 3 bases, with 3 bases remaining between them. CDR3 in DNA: TGTGCCACCAGCAGAGTCGACACTGAAGCTTTCTTT. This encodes CATSRVDTEAFF.

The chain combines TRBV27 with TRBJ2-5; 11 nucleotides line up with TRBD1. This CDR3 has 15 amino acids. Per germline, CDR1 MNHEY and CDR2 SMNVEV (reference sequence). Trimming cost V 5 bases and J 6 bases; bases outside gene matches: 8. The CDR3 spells CASSADRGPGKTQYF. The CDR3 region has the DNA TGTGCCAGCAGTGCGGACAGGGGGCCGGGGAAGACCCAGTACTTC.

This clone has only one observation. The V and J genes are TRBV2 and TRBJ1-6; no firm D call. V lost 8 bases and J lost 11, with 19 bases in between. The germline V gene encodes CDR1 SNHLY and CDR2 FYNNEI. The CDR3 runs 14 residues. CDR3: CASSGLAGSTPLHF. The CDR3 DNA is TGTGCCAGCTCCGGGCTCGCAGGTTCTACACCCCTCCACTTT.